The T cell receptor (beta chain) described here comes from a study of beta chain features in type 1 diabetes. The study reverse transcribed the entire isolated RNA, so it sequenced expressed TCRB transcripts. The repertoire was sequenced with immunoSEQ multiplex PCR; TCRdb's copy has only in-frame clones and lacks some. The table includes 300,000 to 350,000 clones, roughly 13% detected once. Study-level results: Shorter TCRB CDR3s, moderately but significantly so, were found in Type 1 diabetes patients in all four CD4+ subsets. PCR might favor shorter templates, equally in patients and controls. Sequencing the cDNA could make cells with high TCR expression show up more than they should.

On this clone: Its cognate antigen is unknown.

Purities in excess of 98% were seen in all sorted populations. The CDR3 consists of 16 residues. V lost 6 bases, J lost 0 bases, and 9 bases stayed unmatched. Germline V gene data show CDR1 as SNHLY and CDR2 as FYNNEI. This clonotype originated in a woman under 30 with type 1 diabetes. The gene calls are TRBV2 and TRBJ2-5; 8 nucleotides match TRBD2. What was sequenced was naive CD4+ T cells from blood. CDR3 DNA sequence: TGTGCCAGCAGCCCTGGACTAGCCTACAACCAAGAGACCCAGTACTTC. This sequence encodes CASSPGLAYNQETQYF.